A single sample is the source of the 29 T cell receptor beta chains below, sequenced in a study of cytomegalovirus exposure and HLA in healthy donors. Researchers ran the PCR with 60 Vbeta and 13 Jbeta primers. Clones were sequenced by immunoSEQ multiplex PCR, and TCRdb holds only the in-frame ones, with some missing. The table includes 75,000 to 95,000 clones, 70% to 80% detected once. Sample: PBMCs. Every receptor here comes from a man in his fifties or sixties in good health and CMV-seronegative.

The rearrangement links TRBV6-1 to TRBJ1-1, with D uncertain. Trimming cost V 6 bases and J 1 base, with 15 bases left between them. The CDR3 is made up of 15 amino acids. Germline V gives CDR1 MNHNS, CDR2 SASEGT. CDR3 bases: TGTGCCAGCAGCCGAAATCTTCGGGGGAACACTGAAGCTTTCTTT. This sequence encodes CASSRNLRGNTEAFF.

The rearrangement uses TRBV28 and TRBJ2-7; 9 positions match TRBD2. The CDR3 covers 16 residues. The ends lost 7 bases at V and 4 bases at J; junction bases unmatched: 14. Per the germline V gene, CDR1 is MDHEN and CDR2 is SYDVKM. The CDR3 sequence: CASTSAGSGGRYEQYF. The CDR3 region has the DNA TGTGCCAGCACCAGCGCGGGGAGCGGGGGGCGGTACGAGCAGTACTTC.

The V call is TRBV4-2, the J call TRBJ2-3; TRBD2 matches at 12 bases. Looked up from germline, CDR1 is LGHNA and CDR2 is YNFKEQ. The CDR3 consists of 18 residues. The V gene end was trimmed by 3 bases and the J gene end by 0 bases; junction bases not matched to a gene: 7. The DNA for the CDR3 is TGTGCCAGCAGCCAGGCTAGCGGGGGGGCTTCTAGCACAGATACGCAGTATTTT. The encoded protein is CASSQASGGASSTDTQYF.

The rearrangement uses TRBV6-6 and TRBJ2-7; 7 bases map to TRBD1. This CDR3 region has 13 residues. The V gene's germline CDR1 is MNHNY and CDR2 SVGAGI (reference sequence). The V gene end was trimmed by 6 bases and the J gene end by 4 bases; junction bases not matched to a gene: 6. DNA for the CDR3: TGTGCCAGCAGACCGGGACAGACTTACGAGCAGTACTTC. This gives the protein CASRPGQTYEQYF.

This sequence joins TRBV6-5 and TRBJ1-2; D perhaps matches TRBD1 (5 bases). Trimming took off 2 bases at V and 4 bases at J, with 17 bases between the two ends. Germline assignment: CDR1 MNHEY and CDR2 SVGAGI. This CDR3 is built from 16 residues. The CDR3 DNA follows: TGTGCCAGCAGTTACGCCCCGAACAGGCCCCTCTATGGCTACACCTTC. Amino acids: CASSYAPNRPLYGYTF.

This chain uses TRBV5-5 with TRBJ1-5; no clear D gene. Trimming cost V 3 bases and J 4 bases, with 8 bases left between them. From germline, CDR1 is SGHKS and CDR2 YYEKEE (reference sequence). The CDR3 is 13 amino acids. The CDR3 DNA reads TGTGCCAGCAGCTACGACTTAAATCAGCCCCAGCATTTT. It encodes CASSYDLNQPQHF. Supplemented by reference TRBV5-5 and TRBJ1-5, the full variable domain reads DAGVTQSPTHLIKTRGQQVTLRCSPISGHKSVSWYQQVLGQGPQFIFQYYEKEERGRGNFPDRFSARQFPNYSSELNVNALLLGDSALYLCASSYDLNQPQHFGDGTRLSIL.

The chain has TRBV30 and TRBJ1-2; 10 positions agree with TRBD1. V lost 4 bases to trimming and J lost 4 bases; unmatched junction nucleotides: 12. The CDR3 runs 16 residues. Germline assignment: CDR1 GTSNPN and CDR2 SVGIG (reference sequence). The chain's CDR3 is CAWTAQGDRGSYGYTF. Here the CDR3 DNA reads TGTGCCTGGACCGCCCAAGGGGACAGGGGCAGCTATGGCTACACCTTC.

The chain links TRBV5-6 to TRBJ2-7; D perhaps matches TRBD1 (6 bases). Germline CDR1 and CDR2: SGHDT and YYEEEE. CDR3 length equals 15 residues. The V gene lost 1 base and the J gene lost 4 bases, with 15 bases spanning the gap. CDR3 region: CASSLLRGPDYEQYF. CDR3 DNA sequence: TGTGCCAGCAGCTTGCTCAGGGGCCCGGATTACGAGCAGTACTTC.

This chain connects TRBV11-3 to TRBJ1-4; TRBD1 matches at 11 bases. J gave up 0 bases and V 5 bases, and 11 bases lay outside the gene matches. CDR3 size: 19 residues. Germline lookup yields CDR1 SGHNT and CDR2 YENEEA. CDR3 nucleotides: TGTGCCAGCAGCCCAGGACAGGGGGCCGGATTTGCAACTAATGAAAAACTGTTTTTT. It is translated as CASSPGQGAGFATNEKLFF.

The chain employs TRBV14 and TRBJ1-1; D perhaps matches TRBD1 (6 bases). This CDR3 spans 15 amino acids. The V gene lost 2 bases and the J gene lost 3 bases, with 13 bases spanning the gap. The germline CDR1 and CDR2 sequences are SGHDN and FVKESK. This CDR3 is CASSQLGARDTEAFF. Written as DNA, the CDR3 is TGTGCCAGCAGCCAATTGGGGGCGCGGGACACTGAAGCTTTCTTT.

V is TRBV18 and J is TRBJ1-4; weak D call: TRBD1 (6 bases). CDR1 KGHSH and CDR2 LQKENI come from the germline V gene. The CDR3 runs to 14 residues. Trimming stripped 3 bases from V and 5 bases from J, with 10 bases between. CDR3 residues: CASSPDRYNEKLFF. As DNA, the CDR3 is TGTGCCAGCTCACCCGACAGGTACAATGAAAAACTGTTTTTT.

This rearrangement joins TRBV5-4 to TRBJ1-4, with unresolved D. With 0 bases removed from V and 5 bases from J, the gap between germline ends came to 8 bases. The CDR3 totals 14 residues. Germline values: CDR1 SGHNT, CDR2 YYREEE (reference sequence). CDR3 coding DNA: TGTGCCAGCAGCTTGGACAGCCCAAATGAAAAACTGTTTTTT. This encodes CASSLDSPNEKLFF.

The rearrangement joins TRBV2 to TRBJ1-5; D is perhaps TRBD1 (5 bases). V gave up 2 bases and J gave up 0 bases, with 8 bases separating them. There are 15 residues in the CDR3. Germline assignment: CDR1 SNHLY and CDR2 FYNNEI. The CDR3 loop reads CASSEQTGSNQPQHF. DNA of the CDR3: TGTGCCAGCAGTGAACAAACAGGTAGCAATCAGCCCCAGCATTTT.

V gene TRBV7-2 combines with J gene TRBJ1-6; D not resolved. The CDR3 is made up of 17 amino acids. The germline V gene has CDR1 SGHTA and CDR2 FQGNSA. V lost 1 base and J lost 0, with 10 bases in between. CDR3 residues: CASSLDPGRSYNSPLHF. The CDR3 DNA is TGTGCCAGCAGCTTAGACCCGGGTCGCTCCTATAATTCACCCCTCCACTTT.

The V gene is TRBV6-1, the J gene TRBJ1-1; 7 nucleotides match TRBD1. Trimming removed 0 bases from V and 5 bases from J; junction bases left unmatched: 6. The germline gives CDR1 MNHNS, CDR2 SASEGT. The CDR3 has 15 residues. Here the CDR3 DNA reads TGTGCCAGCAGTGAAGCGTCACAGGGGCGGACTGAAGCTTTCTTT. Protein sequence: CASSEASQGRTEAFF.

V gene TRBV19 combines with J gene TRBJ1-4; 8 nucleotides line up with TRBD1. V dropped 4 bases and J dropped 7; count of bases not matched to a gene: 8. This CDR3 has 15 amino acids. Germline V lookup: CDR1 LNHDA, CDR2 SQIVND (reference sequence). In DNA form, the CDR3 reads TGTGCCAGTAGTACTAGACAGGGGATGGGTGAAAAACTGTTTTTT. The encoded protein is CASSTRQGMGEKLFF.

In nucleotides, the CDR3 is TGTGCCAGCAGCCCGGGACTAGCCTCTTCCTACGAGCAGTACTTC. This translates into CASSPGLASSYEQYF. This sequence joins TRBV7-6 and TRBJ2-7; TRBD2 agrees at 9 bases. Germline CDR1 reads SGHVS; CDR2 reads FNYEAQ. This CDR3 has 15 residues. J was trimmed by 1 base and V by 5 bases; bases with no gene match: 6. Combining the CDR3 with reference TRBV7-6 and TRBJ2-7 gives the whole variable domain GAGVSQSPRYKVTKRGQDVALRCDPISGHVSLYWYRQALGQGPEFLTYFNYEAQQDKSGLPNDRFSAERPEGSISTLTIQRTEQRDSAMYRCASSPGLASSYEQYFGPGTRLTVT.

The chain carries TRBV5-4 and TRBJ1-1; the match to TRBD1 covers 9 bases. Losses at the gene ends were 3 bases for V and 4 bases for J; bases not matched to a gene: 1. The CDR3 has 13 amino acids. Per germline, CDR1 SGHNT and CDR2 YYREEE (reference sequence). This chain's CDR3 is CASSSTGGTEAFF. The CDR3 bases are TGTGCCAGCAGCTCGACAGGGGGCACTGAAGCTTTCTTT.

The CDR3 sequence: CASSEARGDYTF. In DNA form, the CDR3 reads TGTGCCAGCAGTGAAGCGCGGGGGGACTACACCTTC. The chain joins TRBV2 to TRBJ1-2; tentatively, D is TRBD1 (5 bases). CDR1 and CDR2 (germline): SNHLY, FYNNEI. Trimming pared 0 bases from V and 10 bases from J, leaving 9 bases between. This CDR3 has 12 amino acids.

This chain links TRBV9 with TRBJ1-3, with D hard to call. Trimming took 3 bases from V and 0 from J, leaving 7 bases between them. CDR3 size: 14 residues. Per germline, CDR1 SGDLS and CDR2 YYNGEE. CDR3 bases: TGTGCCAGCAGCGCCAGCGGCTCTGGAAACACCATATATTTT. The encoded protein is CASSASGSGNTIYF.

The chain carries TRBV2 and TRBJ2-2; perhaps TRBD1 as D (6 bases). CDR1 and CDR2 (germline): SNHLY, FYNNEI. The CDR3 contains 16 residues. V lost 5 bases, J lost 8 bases, and 21 bases lay in between. The DNA for the CDR3 is TGTGCCAGCAGTCGCATCAGGGGTCCAGAGGTGGGGGAGCTGTTTTTT. Translated: CASSRIRGPEVGELFF.

The rearrangement links TRBV5-4 to TRBJ1-5; weak D call: TRBD1 (5 bases). Germline V gene data show CDR1 as SGHNT and CDR2 as YYREEE (reference sequence). The CDR3 is made up of 13 amino acids. Trimming removed 5 bases at V and 1 base at J, with 7 bases between. CDR3 in DNA: TGTGCCAGCAGTCAGGGAAGCAATCAGCCCCAGCATTTT. This encodes CASSQGSNQPQHF.

This clone was observed a few times. This rearrangement joins TRBV4-1 to TRBJ1-6; possibly TRBD1 for D (6 bases). V lost 0 bases and J lost 3, with 6 bases in between. The germline gives CDR1 MGHRA, CDR2 YSYEKL. The length of the CDR3 is 15 residues. The CDR3 loop reads CASSQEQGYNSPLHF. As DNA, the CDR3 is TGCGCCAGCAGCCAAGAACAGGGCTATAATTCACCCCTCCACTTT.

For the CDR3, the DNA is TGCGCCAGCAGCTTCTCGGGGGGGCCTGCAGATACGCAGTATTTT. It specifies CASSFSGGPADTQYF. V and J are TRBV5-1 and TRBJ2-3, with 8 bases fitting TRBD2. V was clipped by 2 bases and J by 4 bases; unmatched bases: 6. The CDR3 is 15 residues long. Germline V gene sequence: CDR1 SGHRS, CDR2 YFSETQ.

The genes are TRBV27 and TRBJ2-2; TRBD2 agrees at 8 bases. Per germline, CDR1 MNHEY and CDR2 SMNVEV (reference sequence). The CDR3 is 15 amino acids. V dropped 5 bases and J dropped 3; count of bases not matched to a gene: 5. DNA of the CDR3: TGTGCCAGCAGTGTTGGCGGGGGGTACACCGGGGAGCTGTTTTTT. Its translation is CASSVGGGYTGELFF.

Only one count was recorded for this clone. The chain couples TRBV14 to TRBJ2-1; D not resolved. The germline CDR1 and CDR2 sequences are SGHDN and FVKESK. The V and J ends lost 4 bases and 4 bases respectively, with 11 bases between them. The CDR3 totals 14 residues. CDR3 residues: CASSPFSGYNEQFF. CDR3 nucleotides: TGTGCCAGCAGCCCATTTTCCGGTTACAATGAGCAGTTCTTC.

The gene calls are TRBV10-1 and TRBJ1-1, with 10 bases that match TRBD1. The ends lost 8 bases at V and 6 bases at J; junction bases unmatched: 21. The CDR3 is made up of 18 amino acids. Germline CDR1 reads WNHNN; CDR2 reads SYGVQD (reference sequence). CDR3 DNA: TGCGCCAGCTTAAGATCCCGGGACAGGGGCCTTCTAGTTCCTGAAGCTTTCTTT. This sequence encodes CASLRSRDRGLLVPEAFF.

The chain joins TRBV23-1 to TRBJ1-1, with unresolved D. TRBV23-1 is known as an ORF, though its function is uncertain. V was pared by 3 bases and J by 0 bases, with 11 bases between. This CDR3 spans 15 amino acids. DNA of the CDR3: TGCGCCAGCAGTCAGCACAGAGCCTTGAACACTGAAGCTTTCTTT. This encodes CASSQHRALNTEAFF.

The chain recombines TRBV7-2 with TRBJ2-5; tentative D call: TRBD1 (6 bases). Looked up from germline, CDR1 is SGHTA and CDR2 is FQGNSA. The CDR3 contains 15 residues. V gave up 5 bases and J gave up 0 bases, with 13 bases separating them. This CDR3 reads CASSNGQLYQETQYF. The CDR3 DNA is TGTGCCAGCAGCAACGGACAGCTTTACCAAGAGACCCAGTACTTC.